The entry below describes one T cell receptor (beta chain). Antigen unknown. The CDR3 sequence is 14 residues long. This specimen belongs to a study of shared clonotypes between healthy human individuals. The study's findings and limits: Represented diversity, genetic and exposure-history alike, was limited by few donors.

Deep level was the assay's run setting. The genomic DNA of each subset was split evenly across several immunoSEQ plates. Clones were read by immunoSEQ multiplex PCR, and TCRdb kept only the in-frame ones, dropping some. The data show about 510,000 clones, less than 85% seen once. Adults of Caucasian background living in Nashville, Tennessee made up all donors. V and J are TRBV21-1 and TRBJ2-2; the D call in the table, TRBD1, was not verified against the DNA. TRBV21-1 has pseudogene status. This clonotype was obtained from a woman between 35 and 50 years old in good health. Some clones in this sample may be carry-over from other donors' samples. The sample was PBMCs. The CDR3 DNA follows: TGTGCCAGCAGCAATGGGGGCGACACCGGGGAGCTGTTTTTT. Protein: CASSNGGDTGELFF.